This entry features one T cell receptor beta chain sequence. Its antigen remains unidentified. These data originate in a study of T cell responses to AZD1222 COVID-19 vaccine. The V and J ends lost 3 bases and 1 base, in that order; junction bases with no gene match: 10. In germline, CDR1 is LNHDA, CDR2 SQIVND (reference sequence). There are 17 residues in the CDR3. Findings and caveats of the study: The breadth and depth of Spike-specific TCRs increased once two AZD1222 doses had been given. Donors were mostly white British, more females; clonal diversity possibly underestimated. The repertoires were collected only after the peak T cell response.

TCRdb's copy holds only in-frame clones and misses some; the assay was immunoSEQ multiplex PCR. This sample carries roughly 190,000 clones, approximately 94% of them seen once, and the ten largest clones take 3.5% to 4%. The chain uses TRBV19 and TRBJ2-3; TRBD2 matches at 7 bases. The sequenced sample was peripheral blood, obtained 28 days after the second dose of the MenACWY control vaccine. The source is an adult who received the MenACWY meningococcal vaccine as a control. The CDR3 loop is CASSMESGGRGTDTQYF. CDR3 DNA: TGTGCCAGTAGTATGGAATCGGGCGGGAGAGGCACAGATACGCAGTATTTT.